This T cell receptor (beta chain) was recorded in a study of technical replicates of blood from a few donors. Looked up from germline, CDR1 is SEHNR and CDR2 is FQNEAQ (reference sequence). The V and J ends lost 8 bases and 2 bases, in that order; junction bases with no gene match: 6. CDR3 length: 13 residues. Measured with immunoSEQ multiplex PCR; TCRdb has only the in-frame clones, and not every one. Of tens of thousands of clones listed, approximately 97% were seen once; the top ten hold 0.22%. This receptor was obtained from a human donor in good health. The gene calls are TRBV7-9 and TRBJ2-7, with 7 bases aligning to TRBD2. The sequencing sample was made of T cells isolated from PBMCs. The CDR3 nucleotides are TGTGCCAGCGGGCAGGGAGGGCCCTACGAGCAGTACTTC. Residues: CASGQGGPYEQYF.